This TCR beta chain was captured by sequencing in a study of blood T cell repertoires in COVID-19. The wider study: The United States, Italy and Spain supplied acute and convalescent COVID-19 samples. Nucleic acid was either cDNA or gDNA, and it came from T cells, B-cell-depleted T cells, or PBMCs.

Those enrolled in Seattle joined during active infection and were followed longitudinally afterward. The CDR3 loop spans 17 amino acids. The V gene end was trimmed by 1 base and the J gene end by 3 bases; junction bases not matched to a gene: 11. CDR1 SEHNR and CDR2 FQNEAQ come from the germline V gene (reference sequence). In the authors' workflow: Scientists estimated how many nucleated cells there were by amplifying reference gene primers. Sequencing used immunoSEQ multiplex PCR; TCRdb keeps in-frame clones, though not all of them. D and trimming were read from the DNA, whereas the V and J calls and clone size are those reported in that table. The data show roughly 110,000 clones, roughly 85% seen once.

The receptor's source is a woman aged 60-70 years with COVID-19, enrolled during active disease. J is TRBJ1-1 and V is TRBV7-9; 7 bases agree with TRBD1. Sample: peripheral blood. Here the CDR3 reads CASSLVRGRDWDTEAFF. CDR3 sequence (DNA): TGTGCCAGCAGCTTAGTAAGGGGGCGGGATTGGGACACTGAAGCTTTCTTT. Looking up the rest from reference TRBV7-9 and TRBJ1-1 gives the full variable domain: DTGVSQNPRHKITKRGQNVTFRCDPISEHNRLYWYRQTLGQGPEFLTYFQNEAQLEKSRLLSDRFSAERPKGSFSTLEIQRTEQGDSAMYLCASSLVRGRDWDTEAFFGQGTRLTVV.